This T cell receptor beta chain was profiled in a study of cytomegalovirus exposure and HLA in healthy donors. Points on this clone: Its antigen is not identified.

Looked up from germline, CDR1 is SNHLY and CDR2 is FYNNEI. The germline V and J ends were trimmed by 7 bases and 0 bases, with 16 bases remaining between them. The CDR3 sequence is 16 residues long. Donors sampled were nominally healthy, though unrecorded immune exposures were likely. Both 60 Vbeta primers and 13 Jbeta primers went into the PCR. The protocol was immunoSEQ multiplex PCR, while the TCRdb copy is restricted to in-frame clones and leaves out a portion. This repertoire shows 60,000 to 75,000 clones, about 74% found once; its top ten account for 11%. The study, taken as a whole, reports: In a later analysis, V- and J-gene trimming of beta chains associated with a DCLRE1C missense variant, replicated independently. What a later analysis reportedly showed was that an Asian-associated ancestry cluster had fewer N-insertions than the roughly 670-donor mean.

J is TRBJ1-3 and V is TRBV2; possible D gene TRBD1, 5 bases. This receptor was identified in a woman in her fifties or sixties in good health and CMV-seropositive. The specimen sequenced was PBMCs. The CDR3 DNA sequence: TGTGCCAGCACCCCGACGGGGGTTAGCTCTGGAAACACCATATATTTT. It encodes CASTPTGVSSGNTIYF.